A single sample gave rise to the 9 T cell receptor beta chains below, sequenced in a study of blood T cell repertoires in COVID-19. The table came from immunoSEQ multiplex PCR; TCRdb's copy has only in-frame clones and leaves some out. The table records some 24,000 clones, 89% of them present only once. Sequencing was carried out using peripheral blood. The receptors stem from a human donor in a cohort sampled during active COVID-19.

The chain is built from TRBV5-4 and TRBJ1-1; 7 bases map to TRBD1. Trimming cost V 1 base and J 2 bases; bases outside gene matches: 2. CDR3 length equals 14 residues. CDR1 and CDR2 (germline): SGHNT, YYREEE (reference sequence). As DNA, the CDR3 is TGTGCCAGCAGCTTGCGGGACAGAAACACTGAAGCTTTCTTT. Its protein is CASSLRDRNTEAFF.

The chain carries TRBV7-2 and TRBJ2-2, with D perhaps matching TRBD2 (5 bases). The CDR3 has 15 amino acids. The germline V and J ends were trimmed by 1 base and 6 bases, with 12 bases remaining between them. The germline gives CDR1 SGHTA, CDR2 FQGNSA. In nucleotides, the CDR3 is TGTGCCAGCAGCTTAGGGACTCTCTCTCCCGGGGAGCTGTTTTTT. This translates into CASSLGTLSPGELFF.

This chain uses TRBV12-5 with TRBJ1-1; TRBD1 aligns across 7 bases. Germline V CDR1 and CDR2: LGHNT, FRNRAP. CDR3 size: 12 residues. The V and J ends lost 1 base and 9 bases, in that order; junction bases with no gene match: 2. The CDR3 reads CASGLGQGKAFF. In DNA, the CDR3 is TGTGCTAGTGGTTTGGGACAGGGCAAAGCTTTCTTT. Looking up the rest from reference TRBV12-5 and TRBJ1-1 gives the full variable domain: DARVTQTPRHKVTEMGQEVTMRCQPILGHNTVFWYRQTMMQGLELLAYFRNRAPLDDSGMPKDRFSAEMPDATLATLKIQPSEPRDSAVYFCASGLGQGKAFFGQGTRLTVV.

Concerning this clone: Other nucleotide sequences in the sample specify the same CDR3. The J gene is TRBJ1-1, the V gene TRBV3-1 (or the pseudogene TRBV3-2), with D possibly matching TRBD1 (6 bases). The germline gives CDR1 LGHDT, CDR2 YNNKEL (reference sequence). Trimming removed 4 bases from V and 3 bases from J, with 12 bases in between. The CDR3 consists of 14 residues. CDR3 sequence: CASSRIEGDTEAFF. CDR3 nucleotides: TGTGCCAGCAGCCGTATCGAGGGGGACACTGAAGCTTTCTTT.

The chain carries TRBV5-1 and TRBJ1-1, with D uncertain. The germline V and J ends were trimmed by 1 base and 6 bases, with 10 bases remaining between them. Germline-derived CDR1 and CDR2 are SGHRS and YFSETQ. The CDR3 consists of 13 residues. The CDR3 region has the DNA TGCGCCAGCAGCTTGTCACGGGTGGCTGAAGCTTTCTTT. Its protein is CASSLSRVAEAFF. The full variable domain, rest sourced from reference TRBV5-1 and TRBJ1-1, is KAGVTQTPRYLIKTRGQQVTLSCSPISGHRSVSWYQQTPGQGLQFLFEYFSETQRNKGNFPGRFSGRQFSNSRSEMNVSTLELGDSALYLCASSLSRVAEAFFGQGTRLTVV.

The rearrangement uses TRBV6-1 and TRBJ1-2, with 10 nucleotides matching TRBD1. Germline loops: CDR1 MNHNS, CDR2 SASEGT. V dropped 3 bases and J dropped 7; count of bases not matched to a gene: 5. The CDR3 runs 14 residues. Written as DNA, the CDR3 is TGTGCCAGCAGTGAGACGGGACAGGGGTTTGGCTACACCTTC. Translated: CASSETGQGFGYTF.

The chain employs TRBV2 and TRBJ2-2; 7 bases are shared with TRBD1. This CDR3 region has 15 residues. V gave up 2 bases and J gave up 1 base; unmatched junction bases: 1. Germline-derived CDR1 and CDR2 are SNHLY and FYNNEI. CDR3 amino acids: CASSEWTGNTGELFF. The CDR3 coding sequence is TGTGCCAGCAGTGAATGGACAGGGAACACCGGGGAGCTGTTTTTT.

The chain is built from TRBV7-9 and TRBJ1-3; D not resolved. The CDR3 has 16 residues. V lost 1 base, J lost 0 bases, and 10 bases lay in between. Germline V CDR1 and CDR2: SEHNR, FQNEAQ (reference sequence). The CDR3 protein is CASSLVAPLSGNTIYF. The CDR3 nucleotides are TGTGCCAGCAGCTTAGTCGCGCCGCTCTCTGGAAACACCATATATTTT.

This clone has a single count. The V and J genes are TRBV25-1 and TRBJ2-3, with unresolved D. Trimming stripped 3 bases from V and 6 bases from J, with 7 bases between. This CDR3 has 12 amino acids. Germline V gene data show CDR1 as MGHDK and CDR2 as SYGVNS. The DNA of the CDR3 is TGTGCCAGCAGTGAGGAGTGGGATACGCAGTATTTT. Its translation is CASSEEWDTQYF.